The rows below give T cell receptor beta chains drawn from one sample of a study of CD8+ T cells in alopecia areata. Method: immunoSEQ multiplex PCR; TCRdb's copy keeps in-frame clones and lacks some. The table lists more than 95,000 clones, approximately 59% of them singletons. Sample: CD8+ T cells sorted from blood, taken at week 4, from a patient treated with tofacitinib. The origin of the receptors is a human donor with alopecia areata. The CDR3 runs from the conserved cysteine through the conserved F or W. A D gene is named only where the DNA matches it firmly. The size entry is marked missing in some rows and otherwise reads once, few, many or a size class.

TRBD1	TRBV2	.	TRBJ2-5	CASSLTGGRETQYF	TGTGCCAGCAGCTTGACAGGGGGGAGAGAGACCCAGTACTTC
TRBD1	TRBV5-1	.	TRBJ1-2	CASSLGQGFYGYTF	TGCGCCAGCAGCTTGGGACAGGGCTTCTATGGCTACACCTTC
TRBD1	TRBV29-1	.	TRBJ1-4	CSAWTGGDEKLFF	TGCAGCGCCTGGACAGGCGGGGATGAAAAACTGTTTTTT
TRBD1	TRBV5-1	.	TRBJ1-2	CASSLEPGTGLNYGYTF	TGCGCCAGCAGCTTGGAGCCCGGGACAGGGCTTAACTATGGCTACACCTTC
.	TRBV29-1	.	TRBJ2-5	CSVTPGSRGGETQYF	TGCAGCGTTACCCCGGGTAGCAGGGGAGGAGAGACCCAGTACTTC
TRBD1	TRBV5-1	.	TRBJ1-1	CASSSKGAGVPEAFF	TGCGCCAGCAGCTCTAAGGGGGCGGGTGTACCTGAAGCTTTCTTT
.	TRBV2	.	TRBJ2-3	CASSEEGDLTDTQYF	TGTGCCAGCAGTGAGGAGGGGGACCTCACAGATACGCAGTATTTT
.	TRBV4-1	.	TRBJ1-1	CASSQERQAGTEAFF	TGCGCCAGCAGCCAAGAAAGACAGGCGGGGACTGAAGCTTTCTTT
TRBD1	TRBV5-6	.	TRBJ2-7	CASSLGDSIYEQYF	TGTGCCAGCAGCTTGGGGGACAGCATCTACGAGCAGTACTTC
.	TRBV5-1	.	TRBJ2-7	CASSYDGYEQYF	TGCGCCAGCAGCTACGACGGGTACGAGCAGTACTTC
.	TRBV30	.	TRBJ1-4	CAWSVGAGGDEKLFF	TGTGCCTGGAGTGTTGGTGCGGGCGGGGATGAAAAACTGTTTTTT
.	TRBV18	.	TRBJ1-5	CASSYTVAGLNQPQHF	TGTGCCAGCTCATATACAGTTGCCGGCCTCAATCAGCCCCAGCATTTT
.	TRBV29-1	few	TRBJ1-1	CSVEGGEKTEAFF	TGCAGCGTTGAGGGTGGGGAGAAGACTGAAGCTTTCTTT
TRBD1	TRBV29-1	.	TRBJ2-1	CSVEPLGQGAPYNEQFF	TGCAGCGTTGAACCCCTAGGGCAGGGGGCACCCTACAATGAGCAGTTCTTC
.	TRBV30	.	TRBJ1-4	CAWRGAGIWEKLFF	TGTGCCTGGAGAGGTGCAGGCATTTGGGAAAAACTGTTTTTT
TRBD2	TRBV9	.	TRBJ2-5	CASSARPTLAGGEETQYF	TGTGCCAGCAGCGCCCGACCCACACTAGCGGGGGGAGAAGAGACCCAGTACTTC
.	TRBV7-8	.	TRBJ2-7	CASSLAGAAYEQYF	TGTGCCAGCAGCTTAGCGGGGGCCGCCTACGAGCAGTACTTC
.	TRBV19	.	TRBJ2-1	CASSIDDSLYNEQFF	TGTGCCAGTAGTATAGACGACAGCCTCTACAATGAGCAGTTCTTC
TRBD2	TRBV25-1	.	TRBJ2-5	CASSETSGGQETQYF	TGTGCCAGCAGTGAGACTAGCGGGGGGCAAGAGACCCAGTACTTC
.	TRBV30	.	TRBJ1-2	CAWSEGASPSYGYTF	TGTGCCTGGAGTGAAGGAGCGAGCCCCTCCTATGGCTACACCTTC
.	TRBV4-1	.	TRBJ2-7	CASSRGTSNEQYF	TGCGCCAGCAGCCGGGGGACCTCCAACGAGCAGTACTTC
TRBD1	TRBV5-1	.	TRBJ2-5	CASSLVQGQETQYF	TGCGCCAGCAGCTTGGTGCAGGGACAGGAGACCCAGTACTTC
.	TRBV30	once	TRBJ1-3	CAWDAGSGNTIYF	TGTGCCTGGGACGCCGGCTCTGGAAACACCATATATTTT
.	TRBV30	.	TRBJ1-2	CAWTQGYGYTF	TGTGCCTGGACGCAGGGCTATGGCTACACCTTC